This TCR beta chain was profiled in a study of T cell responses to AZD1222 COVID-19 vaccine. Whole-study findings and limits: No repertoire was sampled before or during the peak T cell response, only after it. In a largely white British group with more females than males, clonal diversity was possibly underestimated. With dominance at 160-218 and 743-854, vaccine-associated CD4 TCRs spanned spike.

From germline, CDR1 is MNHEY and CDR2 SVGAGI. CDR3 size: 14 residues. The V gene lost 8 bases and the J gene lost 8 bases, with 21 bases spanning the gap. Note on this clone: The antigen is not known.

Profiled with immunoSEQ multiplex PCR; TCRdb holds only in-frame clones, not every one. The data show 90,000 to 120,000 clones, with around 91% seen just once and 22% held by the top ten. The clonotype comes from an adult in good health. The chain combines TRBV6-5 with TRBJ1-2; perhaps TRBD1 as D (6 bases). This sample comprised peripheral blood, obtained on day 0 of AZD1222 vaccination. CDR3 DNA sequence: TGTGCCAGCGGTACAGGGTTGGGGCTTGGGGGCTACACCTTC. It encodes CASGTGLGLGGYTF.